Reported below is one T cell receptor beta chain. This receptor's antigen is unknown. The sample holds no much larger clone one base away, and base qualities are not on file. CDR3 length: 14 amino acids, cysteine to phenylalanine. Only the CDR3 region is kept as DNA, spanning 42 bases read in frame from base 1. Per the germline V gene, SGHTA is the CDR1 and FQGTGA is the CDR2. Compared with germline, V lacks 5 bases and J lacks 5 bases; bases without a gene match: 8. The intended sense of this specimen's time point label: approximately 25 months on ibrutinib. For TCR beta library preparation, about 2 micrograms of genomic DNA were extracted from the cryopreserved PBMCs. Longitudinal blood samples from CLL patients on ibrutinib monotherapy were analyzed using high-throughput TCR beta sequencing. The patients were enrolled in a single-center, open-label phase 2 trial of ibrutinib monotherapy. A MiSeq instrument was used for deep resolution sequencing, which targeted depths ranging from 1 in 1 million up to 1 in 200,000 T cells, with coverage averaging 10x for each clonotype. The immunoSEQ hsTCRB Kit was used to generate the TCR beta libraries. The original pipeline was this. Data were analyzed with ImmunoSEQ Data Assistant and ImmunoSEQ Analyzer, with V, D and J genes assigned per IMGT definitions. Clonality, which ranges from 0 to 1, was calculated as one minus the normalized Shannon entropy of productive rearrangement frequencies. Only overrepresented clonotypes making up at least 0.05% of the repertoire of each patient were included in the public clonotype analysis. Repertoires from thirteen age-matched healthy donors in immuneACCESS were used as clonality controls. TCRdb retrieved this table from immuneACCESS and kept in-frame rearrangements only. Not all clones are present; in checked studies, unresolved V genes account for under half, and no reason is known for the remainder. Clonal size and the V and J genes are those of that table, whereas D and trimming came from the DNA. This sample is represented by about 120,000 clones; 55% to 75% of them were singletons. The ten largest clones represent approximately 35% of the sample.

This sample was taken from a study of cytotoxic CD8 clonotypes in ibrutinib-treated CLL listed by TCRdb under 2021. The study in broad terms: The cohort had 11 relapsed/refractory and 15 treatment-naive patients; some 17 were IGHV unmutated. Responses were partial in around 25 patients and complete in 2; after median approximately 69 months follow-up, roughly 14 stayed in remission and approximately twelve progressed. Response samples were taken after a median of roughly a year on treatment, ranging from about 6 to 36 months. An average of around 250,000 productive templates and 80,000 to 100,000 productive rearrangements was obtained per sample. Longitudinal samples were available for 26 of the 86 trial participants. Cryopreserved peripheral blood mononuclear cells were obtained prior to treatment, at the time of response, and at either disease progression or sustained remission. All remission and progressive disease samples were collected while patients were still receiving ibrutinib. The paper's findings and limits, for the study overall: Public clonotypes were rare and either contracted or stayed stable during treatment, and the rise in clonality at ibrutinib response reflected the expansion of private clonotypes. Sustained-remission and progressing patients did not have matched sampling times, and lymph node repertoires were not examined. At ibrutinib response clonality went up, during sustained remission it held steady, and at progression it dropped back toward baseline. Baseline clonality was found to be higher than that of age-matched healthy donors and was strongly correlated with circulating CD8+ T-cell counts.

The sequencing here drew on PBMCs, taken after 24 months of ibrutinib treatment. The chain couples TRBV7-3 to TRBJ2-7; 8 bases in the junction line up with TRBD1. The TCR sequence derives from a human donor with chronic lymphocytic leukemia. The CDR3 reads as follows: CASSDPGGDNEQYF. The nucleotides are TGTGCCAGCAGCGATCCAGGGGGCGACAACGAGCAGTACTTC.